The rows below give T cell receptor beta chains drawn from one sample of a study of T-cell reconstitution after alpha-beta-depleted transplantation in children. TCRdb itself ran the PCR reads through MiXCR, one entry per CDR3 protein. Of approximately 4,500 distinct CDR3 sequences listed, around 12% are singletons. This specimen consisted of PBMCs, mostly from graft donor cells, obtained 60 days after TCRalphabeta/CD19-depleted stem cell transplant. The source is a male patient between 2 and 10 years old who had a stem cell transplant for acute lymphoblastic leukemia, so the T cells may come from the graft donor. Each CDR3 is given with its conserved first and last residue. D genes are given only for firm matches. Clone size appears in some rows only: once, few, many, or a class for an expanded clone.

clone size | D gene | J gene | V gene | CDR3 DNA | CDR3 protein
few | TRBD1 | TRBJ1-5 | TRBV30 | TGTGCCTCTGGGACAGGGAACAATCAGCCCCAGCATTTT | CASGTGNNQPQHF
- | TRBD1 | TRBJ1-1 | TRBV12-3/TRBV12-4 | TGTGCCAGCAGTGAGACAGGGGATTCAACAAGGGCTTTCTTT | CASSETGDSTRAFF
- | TRBD1 | TRBJ1-3 | TRBV12-3/TRBV12-4 | TGTGCCAGCAGAAGTACAGGGGGAGGTGGAAACACCATATATTTT | CASRSTGGGGNTIYF
medium-sized | - | TRBJ2-3 | TRBV3-2 | TGTGCCAGCAGCCTCTGGGGGGCCCAAGATACGCAGTATTTT | CASSLWGAQDTQYF
many | TRBD2 | TRBJ2-1 | TRBV28 | TGTGCCAGCCAGCGGGAAAGGGTCTACAATGAGCAGTTCTTC | CASQRERVYNEQFF
medium-sized | - | TRBJ2-4 | TRBV7-3 | TGTGCCAGCAGCTTAAGAGTCCCTACGGGCATTCAGTACTTC | CASSLRVPTGIQYF
many | TRBD2 | TRBJ2-1 | TRBV7-8 | TGTGCCAGCAGCTTAAGGGGCGCGGGGGGGCCCAACAATGAGCAGTTCTTC | CASSLRGAGGPNNEQFF
medium-sized | TRBD1 | TRBJ2-5 | TRBV28 | TGTGCCAGCGATACCGGGACAGGGGTGATTGGCCAGTACTTC | CASDTGTGVIGQYF
medium-sized | - | TRBJ2-2 | TRBV12-3/TRBV12-4 | TGTGCCACAAGCGAAACGGACGACACCGGGGAGCTGTTTTTT | CATSETDDTGELFF
medium-sized | TRBD1 | TRBJ2-3 | TRBV10-3 | TGTGCCACCACCCCGCAGGGACAGGGTCTCCCAGATACGCAGTATTTT | CATTPQGQGLPDTQYF
many | - | TRBJ2-1 | TRBV6-5 | TGTGCCAGCCGTTGGGGGGCGCGGGACAATGAGCAGTTCTTC | CASRWGARDNEQFF
many | - | TRBJ1-5 | TRBV28 | TGTGCCAGCAGTTTAGGCTTCCGGGACAGCAATCAGCCCCAGCATTTT | CASSLGFRDSNQPQHF
many | - | TRBJ1-1 | TRBV19 | TGTGCCAGTGTACATCGGGTGGGTATGAACACTGAAGCTTTCTTT | CASVHRVGMNTEAFF
many | - | TRBJ2-7 | TRBV28 | TGTGCCAGCAGCCGCCTCGTAGGAGGGGCGGTCCACGAGCAGTACTTC | CASSRLVGGAVHEQYF
- | TRBD1 | TRBJ1-2 | TRBV29-1 | TGCAGCGTTGCCAAGGAGGGGGCGAATGGCTACACCTTC | CSVAKEGANGYTF
many | - | TRBJ2-3 | TRBV14 | TGTGCCAGCAGCCCGACGAGGGATACGCAGTATTTT | CASSPTRDTQYF
many | TRBD1 | TRBJ1-2 | TRBV5-1 | TGCGCCAGCAGCTTAACAGGGGAATGGGGCTACACCTTC | CASSLTGEWGYTF
medium-sized | - | TRBJ2-5 | TRBV28 | TGTGCCAGCAGTTTAATCCAGTCCGCTCCGTACTTC | CASSLIQSAPYF
many | - | TRBJ1-4 | TRBV4-2 | TGTGCCAGCAGCCAAGGAGGTTCAGGGTCGTATGAAAAACTGTTTTTT | CASSQGGSGSYEKLFF
many | - | TRBJ2-7 | TRBV7-9 | TGTGCCAGCAGCTTAGATCGGCCTGGGGCCTCCTACGAGCAGTACTTC | CASSLDRPGASYEQYF
- | TRBD1 | TRBJ1-5 | TRBV6-1 | TGTGCCAGCAGCCCAGACAGGGATAGGGGTCAGCCCCAGCATTTT | CASSPDRDRGQPQHF
many | TRBD1 | TRBJ1-2 | TRBV6-5 | TGTGCCAGCAGTCCCCGGACAGGGACGAGCGGCTACACCTTC | CASSPRTGTSGYTF
medium-sized | - | TRBJ1-3 | TRBV6-5 | TGTGCCAGCAGTTACTCGGCAGCCGGAAACACCATATATTTT | CASSYSAAGNTIYF
many | - | TRBJ2-7 | TRBV12-3/TRBV12-4 | TGTGCCAGCAGTTTAAGTAGGACCTACGAGCAGTACTTC | CASSLSRTYEQYF
many | - | TRBJ2-2 | TRBV5-8 | TGTGCCAGCAGCTTGATCACAGGGAGGGGGGCCGGGGAGCTGTTTTTT | CASSLITGRGAGELFF
many | TRBD1 | TRBJ1-1 | TRBV12-3/TRBV12-4 | TGTGCCAGTTACTCGAGAGGGACAGCCTGGGACACTGAAGCTTTCTTT | CASYSRGTAWDTEAFF
many | - | TRBJ2-1 | TRBV20-1 | TGCAGTGCTGAAGACCTTTCCTCCTACAATGAGCAGTTCTTC | CSAEDLSSYNEQFF
many | TRBD1 | TRBJ1-2 | TRBV18 | TGTGCCAGCTCACCATCACGACAGGGGCTAACTAACTATGGCTACACCTTC | CASSPSRQGLTNYGYTF
many | - | TRBJ2-3 | TRBV6-5 | TGTGCCAGCAGTTACTATGACATTAACACAGATACGCAGTATTTT | CASSYYDINTDTQYF
medium-sized | TRBD1 | TRBJ1-4 | TRBV7-9 | TGTGCCAGCAGCTTACCCTCCGGGACAGACGAAAAACTGTTTTTT | CASSLPSGTDEKLFF
many | TRBD1 | TRBJ2-7 | TRBV28 | TGTGCCAGCAGGCGACAGGGTCGTTCCTACGAGCAGTACTTC | CASRRQGRSYEQYF
many | TRBD1 | TRBJ2-7 | TRBV5-5 | TGTGCCAGCAGCTCCCCCGGGACAGGGAGCTACGAGCAGTACTTC | CASSSPGTGSYEQYF
many | TRBD1 | TRBJ2-3 | TRBV3-1 | TGTGCCAGCAGCCGGGACAGGGAAGGCACAGATACGCAGTATTTT | CASSRDREGTDTQYF